This TCR beta chain was found in a study of cytomegalovirus exposure and HLA in healthy donors. Study conclusions and caveats: Follow-up analysis later connected one missense variant in DCLRE1C with trimming of TCR beta V- and J-genes. Solely CMV serostatus was available to characterize immune exposure. The later analysis indicated that the majority of CMV-associated TCR beta chains appeared HLA-restricted.

On this clone itself: The antigen is unknown.

The germline V gene encodes CDR1 MNHEY and CDR2 SMNVEV (reference sequence). V lost 1 base and J lost 0; bases outside the gene matches: 2. CDR3 length equals 16 residues. PCR amplification relied on 60 Vbeta primers (plus 13 Jbeta primers). Generated by immunoSEQ multiplex PCR, the TCRdb table keeps only in-frame clones and is missing some. The table records around 170,000 clones, around 83% of them present only once. This chain joins TRBV27 and TRBJ2-2; 7 nucleotides agree with TRBD2. The source of this sequence is a woman aged 18-29 years in good health and CMV-seronegative. Specimen: PBMCs. The CDR3 spells CASSLLAGANTGELFF. As DNA, the CDR3 is TGTGCCAGCAGTTTATTGGCGGGAGCGAACACCGGGGAGCTGTTTTTT.